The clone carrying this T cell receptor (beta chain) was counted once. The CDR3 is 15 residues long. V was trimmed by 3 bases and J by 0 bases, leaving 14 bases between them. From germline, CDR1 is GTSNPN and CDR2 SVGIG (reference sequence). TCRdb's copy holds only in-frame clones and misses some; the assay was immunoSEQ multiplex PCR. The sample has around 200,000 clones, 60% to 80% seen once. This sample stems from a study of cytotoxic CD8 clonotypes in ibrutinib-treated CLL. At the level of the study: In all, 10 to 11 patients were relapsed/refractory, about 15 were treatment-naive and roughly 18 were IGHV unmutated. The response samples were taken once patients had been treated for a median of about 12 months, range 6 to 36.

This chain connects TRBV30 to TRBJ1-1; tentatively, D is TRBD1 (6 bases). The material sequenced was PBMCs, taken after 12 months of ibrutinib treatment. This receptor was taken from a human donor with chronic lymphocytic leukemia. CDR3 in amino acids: CAWRSRGGLNTEAFF. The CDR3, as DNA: TGTGCCTGGAGATCGCGAGGGGGGCTGAACACTGAAGCTTTCTTT.